The 23 T cell receptor beta chains reported below all come from one sample, sequenced in a study of blood T cells in healthy people across ages. It was with a sample-barcoded 5' primer and a J-beta primer mix that a second PCR of roughly 7 to 12 cycles was run. Each CDR3 protein gets one entry after TCRdb re-called the 5' RACE reads with MiXCR. The sample records over 1,500,000 distinct CDR3 sequences, 39% being singletons. Sequences were obtained from blood. These receptors all come from a human donor in good health.

This CDR3 reads CASSLIFGAGYEQYF. Written as DNA, the CDR3 is TGTGCCAGCAGTTTAATATTCGGGGCAGGCTACGAGCAGTACTTC. The chain combines TRBV27 with TRBJ2-7; D assignment may be TRBD1 or TRBD2 (5 bases each). Germline assignment: CDR1 MNHEY and CDR2 SMNVEV (reference sequence). Trimming took off 2 bases at V and 3 bases at J, with 14 bases between the two ends. The CDR3 spans 15 residues.

The chain employs TRBV6-1 and TRBJ1-6; possibly TRBD1 for D (5 bases). Looked up from germline, CDR1 is MNHNS and CDR2 is SASEGT. V was pared by 7 bases and J by 6 bases, with 19 bases between. This CDR3 is built from 16 residues. The chain's CDR3 is CASISGRLAGNSPLHF. CDR3 DNA sequence: TGTGCCAGCATCTCGGGACGCTTGGCGGGTAATTCACCCCTCCACTTT.

The chain links TRBV20-1 to TRBJ2-7, with TRBD2 matching over 7 bases. The CDR3 runs to 14 residues. CDR1 and CDR2 from the germline V gene are DFQATT and SNEGSKA (reference sequence). CDR3 bases: TGCAGCCTCCGACCACGGGACCGGGGGGTCGAGCAGTACTTC. This sequence encodes CSLRPRDRGVEQYF.

This chain connects TRBV4-3 to TRBJ1-5; no clear D gene. Trimming removed 0 bases at V and 4 bases at J, with 7 bases between. The CDR3 covers 14 residues. Germline V CDR1 and CDR2: LGHNA, YSLEER. This chain's CDR3 is CASSQEVWNQPQHF. CDR3 bases: TGCGCCAGCAGCCAAGAGGTTTGGAATCAGCCCCAGCATTTT.

The gene calls are TRBV12-3 or TRBV12-4 and TRBJ1-1, with D possibly being TRBD1 (6 bases). The CDR3 sequence is 15 residues long. Deletions cut 3 bases from V and 1 base from J, with 12 bases between. For the CDR3, the DNA is TGTGCCAGCAGTTTTGACAGGTCCACGAACACTGAAGCTTTCTTT. Amino acids: CASSFDRSTNTEAFF.

This clonotype was seen ten or more times. The chain employs TRBV20-1 and TRBJ2-5; 8 bases are a match to TRBD2. Germline assignment: CDR1 DFQATT and CDR2 SNEGSKA (reference sequence). The V and J ends lost 5 bases and 2 bases, in that order; junction bases with no gene match: 7. This CDR3 region has 14 residues. CDR3 protein: CSASVAGRQETQYF. The CDR3 region has the DNA TGCAGTGCTTCGGTAGCGGGGAGACAAGAGACCCAGTACTTC.

This clonotype has just a few counts. The chain employs TRBV15 and TRBJ2-7; the D is unclear. The CDR3 is 12 amino acids. Germline V gene lookup returns CDR1 LNHNV and CDR2 YYDKDF (reference sequence). V was trimmed by 4 bases and J by 2 bases, leaving 6 bases between them. The CDR3 region has the DNA TGTGCCACCAGCAAAAGCACCTACGAGCAGTACTTC. Amino acids: CATSKSTYEQYF.

This clonotype has more than one count but fewer than ten. The V and J genes are TRBV12-3 or TRBV12-4 and TRBJ2-5, with no clear D. V lost 7 bases, J lost 4 bases, and 19 bases lay in between. The length of the CDR3 is 15 residues. CDR3 region: CASTPTTTHGETQYF. DNA for the CDR3: TGTGCCAGCACCCCCACTACAACGCATGGAGAGACCCAGTACTTC.

The chain has TRBV7-2 and TRBJ1-4; 10 nucleotides line up with TRBD1. Trimming removed 5 bases from V and 4 bases from J; junction bases left unmatched: 7. In germline, CDR1 is SGHTA, CDR2 FQGNSA. The CDR3 length is 16 residues. Written as DNA, the CDR3 is TGTGCCAGCAGCCGGACAGGGGGTCGGGATAATGAAAAACTGTTTTTT. Its protein product is CASSRTGGRDNEKLFF.

The chain uses TRBV5-1 and TRBJ2-1, with D possibly TRBD2 on 6 matching bases. The ends were cut back, 3 bases at V and 5 bases at J, with 18 bases in the middle. Germline V gene lookup returns CDR1 SGHRS and CDR2 YFSETQ. The CDR3 covers 16 residues. CDR3: CASSSRRGRVHNEQFF. CDR3 bases: TGCGCCAGCAGCTCCCGGCGGGGACGAGTCCACAATGAGCAGTTCTTC.

This sequence joins TRBV3-1 and TRBJ1-1; D remains ambiguous. V was clipped by 4 bases and J by 6 bases, with 15 bases between them. Looked up from germline, CDR1 is LGHDT and CDR2 is YNNKEL (reference sequence). The CDR3 length is 14 residues. CDR3 sequence: CASSLRFDWAEAFF. CDR3 coding DNA: TGTGCCAGCAGCCTTAGATTCGATTGGGCTGAAGCTTTCTTT.

The rearrangement joins TRBV4-3 to TRBJ2-7; D remains unclear. The germline V gene encodes CDR1 LGHNA and CDR2 YSLEER. This CDR3 spans 14 amino acids. V lost 0 bases, J lost 9 bases, and 15 bases lay in between. DNA for the CDR3: TGCGCCAGCAGCCAAGAAGGACCATCGACGGCGCAGTACTTC. This encodes CASSQEGPSTAQYF.

The chain links TRBV28 to TRBJ2-2, with a weak D call TRBD1 (6 bases). The CDR3 is made up of 14 amino acids. V lost 6 bases and J 3 bases, leaving 11 bases between the germline ends. Looked up from germline, CDR1 is MDHEN and CDR2 is SYDVKM. CDR3 protein: CASRIQGDTGELFF. Written as DNA, the CDR3 is TGTGCCAGCAGGATACAGGGTGACACCGGGGAGCTGTTTTTT.

The table lists this clonotype with a few counts. This chain joins TRBV29-1 and TRBJ2-1; D may be TRBD1 (5 bases). The V end was cut by 4 bases, the J end by 5 bases, with 12 bases between. The CDR3 totals 13 residues. CDR1 and CDR2 from the germline V gene are SQVTM and ANQGSEA. CDR3 in amino acids: CSVGSGKDNEQFF. The CDR3 DNA reads TGCAGCGTTGGTTCAGGGAAGGACAATGAGCAGTTCTTC.

This clonotype showed up many times. The V gene is TRBV20-1, the J gene TRBJ2-4; D not resolved. Germline assignment: CDR1 DFQATT and CDR2 SNEGSKA (reference sequence). The V gene lost 6 bases and the J gene lost 3 bases, with 12 bases spanning the gap. The length of the CDR3 is 13 residues. CDR3: CSAQDGHKNIQYF. The CDR3 DNA is TGCAGTGCCCAAGACGGGCACAAAAACATTCAGTACTTC.

A note on this clonotype: One end of the junction varies from germline; a read error may be responsible. The chain is built from TRBV11-1 and TRBJ1-2, with 7 positions matching TRBD1. CDR1 is SGHAT, CDR2 FQDESV, per germline (reference sequence). This CDR3 comprises 13 residues. The CDR3 loop reads CAGSLRRDSGYTF. Here the CDR3 DNA reads TGTGCCGGCAGCTTACGCAGGGACAGTGGCTACACCTTC.

This clonotype was observed many times. The chain carries TRBV7-2 and TRBJ1-2; unclear D gene. This CDR3 is built from 15 residues. The V end lost 5 bases, the J end lost 5 bases, and 18 bases lay between the germline ends. Germline V gives CDR1 SGHTA, CDR2 FQGNSA. The CDR3 reads CASSPWGEGEYGYTF. DNA of the CDR3: TGTGCCAGCAGCCCGTGGGGTGAGGGAGAATATGGCTACACCTTC.

V is TRBV3-1 and J is TRBJ2-1; the D gene is possibly TRBD1 (8 bases). V gave up 4 bases and J gave up 8 bases, with 18 bases separating them. The CDR3 is 15 amino acids. Germline CDR1 and CDR2: LGHDT and YNNKEL (reference sequence). CDR3 residues: CASSLDRGGFDEQFF. The CDR3 DNA sequence: TGTGCCAGCAGCCTAGACAGGGGAGGGTTTGATGAGCAGTTCTTC.

This clonotype has at least ten counts. CDR3 amino acids: CASSLDSMNRGYGYTF. The CDR3 DNA sequence: TGTGCCAGCAGCTTAGATTCGATGAACCGGGGCTATGGCTACACCTTC. The genes are TRBV7-2 and TRBJ1-2; D ambiguous. The CDR3 spans 16 residues. The V gene lost 1 base and the J gene lost 4 bases, with 16 bases spanning the gap. CDR1 and CDR2 from the germline V gene are SGHTA and FQGNSA.

The chain links TRBV11-2 to TRBJ2-5; D tentatively reads TRBD1 or TRBD2 (7 bases each). Judging by the DNA end, TRBJ2-1 fits better; the J call may be wrong. Germline-derived CDR1 and CDR2 are SGHAT and FQNNGV. The CDR3 runs to 17 residues. The CDR3 reads CASSQGQGGAYQETQFF. In DNA, the CDR3 is TGTGCCAGCAGCCAGGGGCAGGGGGGGGCTTACCAAGAGACCCAGTTCTTC.

This sequence joins TRBV11-1 and TRBJ2-3; D is uncertain. CDR3 length equals 14 residues. V gave up 4 bases and J gave up 8 bases, with 16 bases separating them. The germline CDR1 and CDR2 sequences are SGHAT and FQDESV (reference sequence). The CDR3 region is CASSSTVKVGTQYF. The CDR3, as DNA: TGTGCCAGCAGCTCGACCGTAAAGGTCGGTACGCAGTATTTT. Looking up the rest from reference TRBV11-1 and TRBJ2-3 gives the full variable domain: EAEVAQSPRYKITEKSQAVAFWCDPISGHATLYWYRQILGQGPELLVQFQDESVVDDSQLPKDRFSAERLKGVDSTLKIQPAELGDSAMYLCASSSTVKVGTQYFGPGTRLTVL.

This clonotype was seen only a few times. The chain combines TRBV5-1 with TRBJ2-7, with D perhaps TRBD1 (5 bases). Trimming removed 5 bases at V and 4 bases at J, with 13 bases between. The CDR3 has 13 amino acids. In germline, CDR1 is SGHRS, CDR2 YFSETQ. CDR3: CASRGSQEYEQYF. The CDR3 bases are TGCGCCAGCAGAGGATCACAGGAGTACGAGCAGTACTTC. Based on the CDR3 plus reference TRBV5-1 and TRBJ2-7, the full variable domain is KAGVTQTPRYLIKTRGQQVTLSCSPISGHRSVSWYQQTPGQGLQFLFEYFSETQRNKGNFPGRFSGRQFSNSRSEMNVSTLELGDSALYLCASRGSQEYEQYFGPGTRLTVT.

The chain links TRBV12-5 to TRBJ2-3; D not resolved. Germline CDR1 reads LGHNT; CDR2 reads FRNRAP. V was cut by 3 bases and J by 6 bases, with 10 bases left in between. The CDR3 has 13 residues. The CDR3 nucleotides read TGTGCTAGTGGTTTAGTATTGAGGGATACGCAGTATTTT. It encodes CASGLVLRDTQYF.